The subject of this entry is one T cell receptor (beta chain). The entry originates in a study of blood T cell repertoires in COVID-19. Study background: Acute and convalescent COVID-19 samples came from the United States, Italy and Spain. PBMCs, B-cell-depleted T cells, or T cells were the source of the cDNA or gDNA that made up the material.

Germline CDR1 SGHNT, CDR2 YYREEE (reference sequence). The CDR3 has 14 amino acids. V lost 5 bases and J lost 4, with 13 bases in between. Authors' methods: Using reference gene primer amplification, nucleated cell counts were estimated. Some clones are missing from TCRdb's copy, which holds only in-frame ones; the method was immunoSEQ multiplex PCR. V, J and clone size reflect that table, while D and trimming were determined from the DNA. Of more than 300,000 clones detected, more than 75% appear once; the ten largest clones hold more than 1%. This clonotype was obtained from a woman under 30 who had recovered from COVID-19. V is TRBV5-4 and J is TRBJ2-1; possible D gene TRBD2, 6 bases. Sequencing used PBMCs or T cells enriched from blood (not recorded which). CDR3 in amino acids: CASSGDSLYNEQFF. CDR3 nucleotides: TGTGCCAGCAGTGGGGACTCCTTATACAATGAGCAGTTCTTC.